This TCR beta chain derives from a study of cytomegalovirus exposure and HLA in healthy donors. Broader study findings: The majority of TCR sequences were rare, yet some public TCRs appeared in many donors. CMV antigen specificity of a few CMV-associated chains was confirmed in vitro.

The CDR3 spans 17 residues. The germline V gene has CDR1 LGHNA and CDR2 YSLEER. V gave up 0 bases and J gave up 7 bases; unmatched junction bases: 11. The assay was immunoSEQ multiplex PCR, and TCRdb's table has in-frame clones only and misses some. Of 95,000 to 150,000 clones listed, 70% to 90% are singletons. Comment on this clone: The antigen is unknown.

The chain joins TRBV4-3 to TRBJ1-4, with 7 bases that match TRBD1. This receptor was obtained from a woman aged 25-40 years in good health and CMV-seronegative. Specimen: PBMCs. The CDR3 loop reads CASSQDRPRGWGEKLFF. CDR3 nucleotides: TGCGCCAGCAGCCAAGACCGTCCCAGGGGGTGGGGTGAAAAACTGTTTTTT.